These 29 T cell receptor beta chains were all obtained from the same sample, sequenced in a study of T cell clones after liver transplantation. Sequencing was performed with immunoSEQ multiplex PCR; in TCRdb, only in-frame clones are kept and a portion is missing. The table has just under 60,000 clones, 70% seen once; the top ten hold approximately 2.6%. Source: CD4+ T cells from blood, taken at the approximately 15-month timepoint. The receptors shown here come from a human patient who received a liver transplant. Some of the T cells might come from the graft donor.

The V and J genes are TRBV11-3 and TRBJ2-1; no firm D call. Germline CDR1 reads SGHNT; CDR2 reads YENEEA. The CDR3 contains 11 residues. The V gene lost 4 bases and the J gene lost 4 bases, with 2 bases spanning the gap. DNA of the CDR3: TGTGCCAGCAGCTGGTACAATGAGCAGTTCTTC. It codes for CASSWYNEQFF.

A word on this clone: A read error may produce the germline difference seen at one junction end. The gene calls are TRBV7-8 and TRBJ2-5; D not certain. Germline V gene sequence: CDR1 SGHVS, CDR2 FQNEAQ. The CDR3 runs to 8 residues. CDR3 in DNA: TGTGCCAGCAGCGCCCAGGACTTC. It codes for CASSAQDF.

The V gene is TRBV10-3, the J gene TRBJ2-3, with D possibly being TRBD1 (6 bases). The CDR3 totals 13 residues. Trimming pared 7 bases from V and 2 bases from J, leaving 10 bases between. Germline V lookup: CDR1 ENHRY, CDR2 SYGVKD. Here the CDR3 DNA reads TGTGCCATCAAGGCAGGGGACACAGATACGCAGTATTTT. This translates into CAIKAGDTDTQYF.

V is TRBV6-1 and J is TRBJ2-7, with 7 nucleotides matching TRBD2. Germline CDR1 MNHNS, CDR2 SASEGT. The CDR3 covers 13 residues. V was pared by 4 bases and J by 3 bases, with 3 bases of the junction left unmatched. The CDR3 reads CASSAAGDYEQYV. The CDR3 DNA reads TGTGCCAGCAGTGCGGCGGGGGACTACGAGCAGTACGTC.

This clone was seen more than once but under ten times. This chain uses TRBV7-2 with TRBJ1-1; 7 nucleotides agree with TRBD1. Trimming removed 7 bases from V and 1 base from J; junction bases left unmatched: 6. Germline V gene data show CDR1 as SGHTA and CDR2 as FQGNSA. CDR3 size: 14 residues. CDR3 sequence (DNA): TGTGCCAGCACCCCGGACAGGCAGAACACTGAAGCTTTCTTT. Protein product: CASTPDRQNTEAFF.

V gene TRBV29-1 combines with J gene TRBJ2-1, with TRBD2 matching over 14 bases. With V trimmed by 7 bases and J by 9 bases, 11 bases remained unmatched. The CDR3 sequence is 15 residues long. From germline, CDR1 is SQVTM and CDR2 ANQGSEA. The CDR3 here is CSATQGLAGVGEQFF. The CDR3 nucleotides read TGCAGCGCAACTCAGGGACTAGCGGGGGTTGGTGAGCAGTTCTTC.

This clone was seen a single time. This chain joins TRBV6-1 and TRBJ2-7; possibly TRBD1 for D (6 bases). Germline CDR1 and CDR2: MNHNS and SASEGT. The CDR3 extends over 14 amino acids. With 5 bases removed from V and 3 bases from J, the gap between germline ends came to 14 bases. CDR3 in DNA: TGTGCCAGCAGTCGAAATACACAGGGCTACGAGCAGTACTTC. Its protein product is CASSRNTQGYEQYF.

The chain carries TRBV5-4 and TRBJ1-3; D not certain. This CDR3 spans 15 amino acids. With 2 bases removed from V and 1 base from J, the gap between germline ends came to 10 bases. Germline values: CDR1 SGHNT, CDR2 YYREEE (reference sequence). Here the CDR3 DNA reads TGTGCCAGCAGCTTAGACGGATCTTCTGGAAACACCATATATTTT. Translated, it gives CASSLDGSSGNTIYF.

This chain connects TRBV10-3 to TRBJ2-2, with 7 positions matching TRBD1. This CDR3 has 16 amino acids. Germline assignment: CDR1 ENHRY and CDR2 SYGVKD. V dropped 10 bases and J dropped 3; count of bases not matched to a gene: 14. The CDR3 is CANGQAYAGDTGELFF. The DNA for the CDR3 is TGTGCCAACGGACAGGCGTATGCGGGTGACACCGGGGAGCTGTTTTTT.

The J gene is TRBJ2-3, the V gene TRBV5-6; 11 bases are a match to TRBD2. CDR3 length equals 19 residues. Trimming at V came to 4 bases and at J to 3 bases, leaving 16 bases not matched to a gene. Germline CDR1 SGHDT, CDR2 YYEEEE. The CDR3 reads CASSPYPAGLAGGTDTQYF. For the CDR3, the DNA is TGTGCCAGCAGCCCCTACCCAGCTGGGCTAGCGGGAGGAACAGATACGCAGTATTTT.

This clone has only one observation. V gene TRBV2 combines with J gene TRBJ2-5, with 7 bases lining up with TRBD2. The CDR3 is 14 residues long. V gave up 2 bases and J gave up 5 bases; unmatched junction bases: 5. Germline loops: CDR1 SNHLY, CDR2 FYNNEI. The CDR3 sequence is CASSELAETETQYF. As DNA, the CDR3 is TGTGCCAGCAGTGAACTAGCGGAGACGGAGACCCAGTACTTC.

The chain joins TRBV7-6 to TRBJ2-7, with TRBD1 matching over 8 bases. Per the germline V gene, CDR1 is SGHVS and CDR2 is FNYEAQ. CDR3 size: 18 residues. V gave up 5 bases and J gave up 3 bases; unmatched junction bases: 18. CDR3 sequence: CASSQEVPSGTGGYEQYF. The CDR3 DNA reads as TGTGCCAGCAGCCAAGAGGTTCCGTCCGGGACAGGAGGCTACGAGCAGTACTTC.

Only a few counts were recorded for this clone. V gene TRBV5-5 combines with J gene TRBJ1-5, with a weak D call TRBD1 (6 bases). CDR1 is SGHKS, CDR2 YYEKEE, per germline (reference sequence). V gave up 3 bases and J gave up 3 bases, with 10 bases separating them. This CDR3 region has 14 residues. CDR3 DNA: TGTGCCAGCAGCTCAGGGGCCGACAATCAGCCCCAGCATTTT. Translating gives CASSSGADNQPQHF.

The genes are TRBV2 and TRBJ1-1; D uncertain. Trimming left V 6 bases short and J 8 bases short, with 16 bases between. Germline CDR1 reads SNHLY; CDR2 reads FYNNEI. There are 13 residues in the CDR3. The CDR3: CASSVEGSAEAFF. Written as DNA, the CDR3 is TGTGCCAGCAGCGTGGAGGGTTCAGCGGAAGCTTTCTTT.

This chain uses TRBV19 with TRBJ1-4; 7 nucleotides align to TRBD1. The germline CDR1 and CDR2 sequences are LNHDA and SQIVND (reference sequence). Unmatched junction bases numbered 3, after V lost 3 bases and J lost 2 bases. The CDR3 runs 15 residues. CDR3 bases: TGTGCCAGTAGTATGGGAGGGGGCACTAATGAAAAACTGTTTTTT. It encodes CASSMGGGTNEKLFF. Full variable domain (rest looked up from reference TRBV19 and TRBJ1-4): DGGITQSPKYLFRKEGQNVTLSCEQNLNHDAMYWYRQDPGQGLRLIYYSQIVNDFQKGDIAEGYSVSREKKESFPLTVTSAQKNPTAFYLCASSMGGGTNEKLFFGSGTQLSVL.

This clone was counted at least ten times. The chain is built from TRBV27 and TRBJ2-1, with 10 bases fitting TRBD1. Trimming cost V 3 bases and J 6 bases; bases outside gene matches: 2. The CDR3 consists of 14 residues. Germline loops: CDR1 MNHEY, CDR2 SMNVEV (reference sequence). CDR3 sequence (DNA): TGTGCCAGCAGTTTCCGGGACAGGGGCAATGAGCAGTTCTTC. Encoded protein: CASSFRDRGNEQFF.

V gene TRBV2 combines with J gene TRBJ2-3; D may match TRBD1 or TRBD2 (5 bases each). V lost 5 bases, J lost 1 base, and 13 bases lay in between. CDR3 length equals 15 residues. Per germline, CDR1 SNHLY and CDR2 FYNNEI. CDR3 sequence (DNA): TGTGCCAGCAGTTACCAGAGGGGTGGCACAGATACGCAGTATTTT. Translation: CASSYQRGGTDTQYF.

This clone was seen a few times. V is TRBV13 and J is TRBJ2-7, with TRBD2 as a possible D gene (6 bases). The germline gives CDR1 PRHDT, CDR2 FYEKMQ (reference sequence). V was pared by 2 bases and J by 1 base, with 9 bases between. CDR3 size: 14 residues. This chain's CDR3 is CASSLSGGSYEQYV. CDR3 coding DNA: TGTGCCAGCAGCTTATCAGGAGGGTCCTACGAGCAGTACGTC.

This chain uses TRBV6-5 with TRBJ1-1, with a tentative D call TRBD1 (5 bases). Germline V lookup: CDR1 MNHEY, CDR2 SVGAGI. Trimming took off 5 bases at V and 5 bases at J, with 15 bases between the two ends. There are 14 residues in the CDR3. The CDR3 sequence is CASSNRDGGTEAFF. CDR3 nucleotide sequence: TGTGCCAGCAGTAACCGGGATGGGGGAACTGAAGCTTTCTTT.

This clone was found a few times. The V call is TRBV28, the J call TRBJ1-5; TRBD1 is a possible D gene (5 bases). This CDR3 is 15 amino acids long. Germline V gene lookup returns CDR1 MDHEN and CDR2 SYDVKM. Trimming cost V 2 bases and J 3 bases, with 11 bases left between them. The DNA for the CDR3 is TGTGCCAGCAGTTTAGAGTCGGGGGACAATCAGCCCCAGCATTTT. Its protein is CASSLESGDNQPQHF.

V and J are TRBV28 and TRBJ2-1; D possibly corresponds to TRBD1 (6 bases). CDR1 is MDHEN and CDR2 is SYDVKM in the germline V gene. The CDR3 sequence is 15 residues long. V was clipped by 5 bases and J by 2 bases, with 13 bases between them. The CDR3, as DNA: TGTGCCAGCAGTGTAGGGACAAGCACCTACAATGAGCAGTTCTTC. This gives the protein CASSVGTSTYNEQFF.

The CDR3 region is CASSLVLAGTTDTQYF. The CDR3 DNA sequence: TGTGCCAGCAGCTTGGTACTAGCGGGGACCACAGATACGCAGTATTTT. The chain is built from TRBV5-6 and TRBJ2-3; 10 bases line up with TRBD2. In germline, CDR1 is SGHDT, CDR2 YYEEEE. CDR3 size: 16 residues. Trimming took 0 bases from V and 2 from J; bases not matched to a gene: 3. Full variable domain (outside the CDR3, taken from reference TRBV5-6 and TRBJ2-3): DAGVTQSPTHLIKTRGQQVTLRCSPKSGHDTVSWYQQALGQGPQFIFQYYEEEERQRGNFPDRFSGHQFPNYSSELNVNALLLGDSALYLCASSLVLAGTTDTQYFGPGTRLTVL.

The chain has TRBV5-6 and TRBJ1-2; 8 bases are a match to TRBD1. This CDR3 spans 15 amino acids. CDR1 is SGHDT, CDR2 YYEEEE, per germline. V was pared by 4 bases and J by 6 bases, with 11 bases of the junction left unmatched. The CDR3 loop is CASSIRGDRINGYTF. CDR3 DNA sequence: TGTGCCAGCAGCATACGGGGGGACAGGATCAATGGCTACACCTTC.

The rearrangement joins TRBV19 to TRBJ2-1, with a tentative D call TRBD1 (6 bases). The CDR3 spans 13 residues. The V and J ends lost 2 bases and 9 bases respectively, with 11 bases between them. CDR1 is LNHDA and CDR2 is SQIVND in the germline V gene (reference sequence). The CDR3 DNA follows: TGTGCCAGTAGTATATCCCTGGACAGTGAGCAGTTCTTC. As protein: CASSISLDSEQFF.

The chain is built from TRBV6-5 and TRBJ2-7, with D perhaps TRBD2 (6 bases). The CDR3 loop spans 14 amino acids. V was cut by 0 bases and J by 6 bases, with 12 bases left in between. Germline V gene data show CDR1 as MNHEY and CDR2 as SVGAGI. CDR3 sequence: CASSYSGVGGEQYF. As DNA, the CDR3 is TGTGCCAGCAGTTACTCGGGCGTGGGGGGCGAGCAGTACTTC.

Regarding this clone: In the same sample, other DNA sequences code for this CDR3. V gene TRBV5-1 combines with J gene TRBJ1-1, with TRBD1 identical over 9 bases. Germline lookup yields CDR1 SGHRS and CDR2 YFSETQ. J was trimmed by 6 bases and V by 3 bases; bases with no gene match: 12. The CDR3 contains 16 residues. DNA for the CDR3: TGCGCCAGCAGCTCGGATCCAGGGACAGGGAAGGCTGAAGCTTTCTTT. It is translated as CASSSDPGTGKAEAFF.

This clone has just one count. The rearrangement joins TRBV5-5 to TRBJ1-2, with TRBD1 matching 7 bases. The ends lost 1 base at V and 1 base at J; junction bases unmatched: 10. Germline CDR1 reads SGHKS; CDR2 reads YYEKEE (reference sequence). The CDR3 length is 17 residues. This CDR3 is CASSLFLQGPLNYGYTF. CDR3 nucleotides: TGTGCCAGCAGCTTGTTTTTACAGGGGCCCCTTAACTATGGCTACACCTTC.

This clone was recorded only once. This chain connects TRBV4-1 to TRBJ2-5; D is unresolved. Germline CDR1 and CDR2: MGHRA and YSYEKL. This CDR3 is 14 amino acids long. The V and J ends lost 3 bases and 4 bases respectively, with 12 bases between them. The CDR3 protein is CASSQSGSRETQYF. CDR3 nucleotide sequence: TGCGCCAGCAGCCAGAGTGGATCACGAGAGACCCAGTACTTC.

The table lists this clone with a few counts. The J gene is TRBJ1-6, the V gene TRBV30, with unresolved D. Germline assignment: CDR1 GTSNPN and CDR2 SVGIG (reference sequence). Trimming took off 3 bases at V and 5 bases at J, with 8 bases between the two ends. This CDR3 has 13 residues. The CDR3 reads CAWRAQDNSPLHF. CDR3 bases: TGTGCCTGGAGGGCGCAGGATAATTCACCCCTCCACTTT.